Below, one TCR beta chain is given with its context. What it binds is not known. CDR1 is SGHNT and CDR2 is YYREEE in the germline V gene (reference sequence). Trimming took 4 bases from V and 6 from J, leaving 14 bases between them. The CDR3 has 13 residues. Measured with immunoSEQ multiplex PCR; TCRdb has only the in-frame clones, and not every one. Seen here are about 110,000 clones, roughly 92% observed once, and the top ten hold under 1.5%. These data come from a study of siplizumab effects on memory and regulatory T cells. Study results and limitations: Naive T cells seemed more diverse than memory cells and seemed major alloresponse contributors. It was not possible to assign a naive or memory phenotype to roughly 80-97% of proliferating CD4+ or CD8+ clones.

The specimen was CD4+ T cells sorted from blood. The clonotype comes from a human donor in good health. This chain connects TRBV5-4 to TRBJ2-7; D gene ambiguous. The CDR3: CASSQPGRTEQYF. Written as DNA, the CDR3 is TGTGCCAGCAGCCAACCAGGACGGACCGAGCAGTACTTC.